Given below is one TCR beta chain in context. Its antigen remains unidentified. For TCR beta, libraries came from iRepertoire HTBI primers and Arm-PCR of CDR3 regions. TCRdb recomputed calls from the multiplex PCR reads with MiXCR, one row per CDR3 protein. The sample contains 680,000 or so distinct CDR3 sequences, less than 20% of which appear only once. Time point given: newly diagnosed GD, antithyroid drugs for less than 3 months. The TCR library was prepared using RNA isolated from PBMCs. This entry belongs to a study of regulatory T cells in long-lasting Graves disease. Study observations and caveats: Persistent patients shared thousands of public clonotypes among themselves. Newly diagnosed patients shared fewer, at some 900. The study found lower TCR diversity in persistent Graves' patients than in newly diagnosed ones.

These data were also reused for a study on T cells in Graves' hyperthyroidism and ophthalmopathy. From that paper: Researchers barred patients who had uncontrolled infection, other autoimmune disease, pregnancy or lactation. TCR CDR3 underwent first-round RT-PCR with the HTBI primer set.

The clonotype originates from a woman between 25 and 40 years old with Graves disease. The sequencing here drew on peripheral blood mononuclear cells (PBMCs), taken at new diagnosis, from a patient treated with antithyroid drugs.

CDR3 sequence (DNA): TGTGCCATCAGTGAGTCAAGTTGGGGTACGGATACGCAGTATTTT. Protein sequence: CAISESSWGTDTQYF. The rearrangement links TRBV10-3 to TRBJ2-3; no definite D call. CDR3 length: 15 residues. Germline V gene sequence: CDR1 ENHRY, CDR2 SYGVKD. Trimming pared 0 bases from V and 6 bases from J, leaving 13 bases between.